A selection of T cell receptor beta chains follows, all from one sample in a study of sequential checkpoint blockade in melanoma. Profiled with immunoSEQ multiplex PCR; TCRdb holds only in-frame clones, not every one. The top ten hold about 1.6% of the sample, which has about 37,000 clones, around 32% seen once. The sample was tumor tissue (inferred from file names), taken from a patient given nivolumab and ipilimumab in sequence. The receptors stem from a human donor with melanoma. Both conserved end residues are part of each CDR3. D genes are given only for firm matches. For some rows the clone size is stated as once, few or many, or as a class when expanded; others skip it.

>TRBV1|-|-|17|TRBJ2-7
CTSSPGTSGRLSYEQYF
TGCACCAGCAGCCCGGGGACTAGCGGGAGGCTCTCCTACGAGCAGTACTTC
>TRBV6-8|TRBD2|few|17|TRBJ2-2
CASSYPYSGANTGELFF
TGTGCCAGCAGTTACCCATATAGCGGGGCGAACACCGGGGAGCTGTTTTTT
>TRBV29-1|TRBD1|-|13|TRBJ2-1
CSVERDRNNEQFF
TGCAGCGTTGAACGGGACAGAAACAATGAGCAGTTCTTC
>TRBV28|-|-|13|TRBJ1-5
CASRQGINQPQHF
TGTGCCAGCAGGCAGGGAATAAATCAGCCCCAGCATTTT
>TRBV11-3|-|few|14|TRBJ2-1
CASSHGTTRNEQFF
TGTGCCAGCAGCCACGGGACCACACGGAATGAGCAGTTCTTC
>TRBV6-8|-|-|14|TRBJ2-3
CASRVVGGPDTQYF
TGTGCCTCCCGTGTGGTGGGAGGCCCCGATACGCAGTATTTT
>TRBV18|TRBD2|-|16|TRBJ2-5
CASSPQTSGRQETQYF
TGTGCCAGCTCACCACAAACTAGCGGGAGGCAAGAGACCCAGTACTTC
>TRBV25-1|TRBD1|-|16|TRBJ1-5
CASSEGQREFNQPQHF
TGTGCCAGCAGTGAGGGACAGAGAGAATTTAATCAGCCCCAGCATTTT
>TRBV18|-|-|14|TRBJ2-7
CASSPGGPSYEQYF
TGTGCCAGCTCACCAGGTGGGCCCTCCTACGAGCAGTACTTC
>TRBV25-1|TRBD1|once|18|TRBJ2-7
CASSPWGPTGTAPYEQYF
TGTGCCAGCAGTCCCTGGGGCCCGACAGGGACAGCACCCTACGAGCAGTACTTC
>TRBV6-8|TRBD1|-|15|TRBJ1-5
CASRAGQGGSQPQHF
TGTGCCAGCAGAGCGGGACAGGGAGGGAGTCAGCCCCAGCATTTT
>TRBV9|-|many|16|TRBJ1-1
CASSGDISLINTEAFF
TGTGCCAGCAGCGGGGACATCAGTCTCATAAACACTGAAGCTTTCTTT
>TRBV6-8|-|-|14|TRBJ2-5
CASSYGGGGETQYF
TGTGCCAGCAGTTATGGGGGCGGAGGAGAGACCCAGTACTTC
>TRBV7-2|TRBD2|-|19|TRBJ2-1
CASSLSLAGGSSSYNEQFF
TGTGCCAGCAGCTTGTCACTAGCGGGGGGGTCAAGCTCCTACAATGAGCAGTTCTTC
>TRBV6-8|TRBD1|few|15|TRBJ2-2
CATFDRGSGTGELFF
TGTGCCACCTTCGACAGGGGGAGTGGAACCGGGGAGCTGTTTTTT
>TRBV6-8|-|few|12|TRBJ2-3
CASSAHTDTQYF
TGTGCCAGCAGTGCCCACACAGATACGCAGTATTTT
>TRBV30|-|-|12|TRBJ2-7
CAWSVSSYEQYF
TGTGCCTGGAGTGTGAGCTCCTACGAGCAGTACTTC
>TRBV6-8|TRBD2|-|15|TRBJ2-1
CATRGAGGRYNEQFF
TGTGCAACCCGGGGGGCGGGAGGGCGCTACAATGAGCAGTTCTTC